Shown below are 11 T cell receptor beta chains from a single sample sequenced in a study of cytomegalovirus exposure and HLA in healthy donors. The protocol was immunoSEQ multiplex PCR, while the TCRdb copy is restricted to in-frame clones and leaves out a portion. The sample has roughly 300,000 clones, around nine tenths seen once. The specimen was PBMCs. All receptors derive from a woman aged 18-29 years in good health and CMV-seronegative.

The table lists this clone with a count of one. CDR3 nucleotide sequence: TGTGCCAGCAGTTCGCCGGGACAGGGGAACACCGGGGAGCTGTTTTTT. This sequence encodes CASSSPGQGNTGELFF. The chain uses TRBV28 and TRBJ2-2; the match to TRBD1 covers 9 bases. CDR1 and CDR2 (germline): MDHEN, SYDVKM. The V and J ends lost 4 bases and 1 base, in that order; junction bases with no gene match: 4. The CDR3 consists of 16 residues.

The rearrangement joins TRBV7-3 to TRBJ2-3; a weak D match, TRBD2 (6 bases). The CDR3 loop spans 16 amino acids. Germline V gives CDR1 SGHTA, CDR2 FQGTGA. Trimming cost V 4 bases and J 0 bases, with 14 bases left between them. The CDR3 region has the DNA TGTGCCAGCAGCTGGCTTGGGGGGTTTAGCACAGATACGCAGTATTTT. It is translated as CASSWLGGFSTDTQYF.

J is TRBJ2-7 and V is TRBV6-1; D might be TRBD2 (5 bases). The CDR3 consists of 15 residues. In germline, CDR1 is MNHNS, CDR2 SASEGT. V shed 2 bases and J shed 1 base, with 12 bases lying between them. The CDR3 DNA reads as TGTGCCAGCAGTGAATCGCGGACTTATTCCTACGAGCAGTACTTC. It yields the protein CASSESRTYSYEQYF.

This rearrangement joins TRBV23-1 to TRBJ2-7, with 8 nucleotides matching TRBD1. TRBV23-1 is flagged as an ORF with uncertain function. The CDR3 totals 17 residues. V lost 0 bases to trimming and J lost 2 bases; unmatched junction nucleotides: 9. The CDR3 nucleotides are TGCGCCAGCAGTCAATCGTACCGGGACAGGACAACCTACGAGCAGTACTTC. Its protein is CASSQSYRDRTTYEQYF.

J is TRBJ2-3 and V is TRBV15, with 9 nucleotides matching TRBD2. V shed 6 bases, J shed 5 bases, and the junction held 6 bases outside the gene matches. This CDR3 contains 14 residues. Germline V gene lookup returns CDR1 LNHNV and CDR2 YYDKDF (reference sequence). CDR3 residues: CATSRREGQDTQYF. DNA for the CDR3: TGTGCCACCAGTAGGCGGGAGGGCCAAGATACGCAGTATTTT. Full variable domain (remainder filled in from reference TRBV15 and TRBJ2-3): DAMVIQNPRYQVTQFGKPVTLSCSQTLNHNVMYWYQQKSSQAPKLLFHYYDKDFNNEADTPDNFQSRRPNTSFCFLDIRSPGLGDTAMYLCATSRREGQDTQYFGPGTRLTVL.

The CDR3 spells CASSSQTGSGANVLTF. DNA of the CDR3: TGTGCCAGCAGTTCGCAAACAGGCTCTGGGGCCAACGTCCTGACTTTC. The rearrangement joins TRBV27 to TRBJ2-6; a possible D gene is TRBD1 (5 bases). The germline V gene has CDR1 MNHEY and CDR2 SMNVEV (reference sequence). The CDR3 has 16 amino acids. The V gene lost 4 bases and the J gene lost 0 bases, with 10 bases spanning the gap.

In this sample, this clone turned up once. The V call is TRBV19, the J call TRBJ1-3; TRBD1 agrees at 7 bases. This CDR3 spans 15 amino acids. Trimming at V came to 5 bases and at J to 4 bases, leaving 8 bases not matched to a gene. CDR1 is LNHDA, CDR2 SQIVND, per germline (reference sequence). DNA of the CDR3: TGTGCCAGTAGTTTTCGCCGGGACAGCGGAAACACCATATATTTT. It yields the protein CASSFRRDSGNTIYF.

The J gene is TRBJ1-5, the V gene TRBV29-1, with D maybe TRBD1 (5 bases). CDR1 is SQVTM, CDR2 ANQGSEA, per germline. The CDR3 runs to 13 residues. The V and J ends lost 4 bases and 3 bases respectively, with 10 bases between them. CDR3 protein: CSVATAPNQPQHF. The CDR3 nucleotides are TGCAGCGTTGCGACAGCACCCAATCAGCCCCAGCATTTT.

The chain links TRBV2 to TRBJ2-5; no firm D call. From germline, CDR1 is SNHLY and CDR2 FYNNEI. This CDR3 spans 12 amino acids. V lost 7 bases to trimming and J lost 5 bases, with 11 bases between them. CDR3 loop: CASNSRLETQYF. As DNA, the CDR3 is TGTGCCAGCAATTCTAGGTTGGAGACCCAGTACTTC.

The rearrangement joins TRBV28 to TRBJ2-1; TRBD2 aligns across 7 bases. The trim removed 4 bases at V and 0 bases at J, leaving 12 bases unmatched. Germline lookup yields CDR1 MDHEN and CDR2 SYDVKM. CDR3 length: 18 residues. CDR3 nucleotide sequence: TGTGCCAGCAGTTCACCTGACCTAGCGGTTAGCTCCTACAATGAGCAGTTCTTC. It translates to CASSSPDLAVSSYNEQFF.

The CDR3 here is CASSLSSRGLSSYNSPLHF. CDR3 nucleotides: TGTGCCAGCAGTTTATCGTCCAGGGGGCTGAGCTCCTATAATTCACCCCTCCACTTT. The rearrangement uses TRBV28 and TRBJ1-6; 8 bases line up with TRBD1. Germline-derived CDR1 and CDR2 are MDHEN and SYDVKM. The CDR3 is 19 amino acids. V lost 1 base, J lost 0 bases, and 8 bases stayed unmatched.